The 28 T cell receptor beta chains below all came from one sample that was sequenced in a study of T cell responses to AZD1222 COVID-19 vaccine. The protocol was immunoSEQ multiplex PCR, while the TCRdb copy is restricted to in-frame clones and leaves out a portion. Of more than 85,000 clones listed, approximately 91% are singletons. Sequenced material: peripheral blood, taken on day 0 of AZD1222 vaccination. These receptors came from an adult in good health.

This chain joins TRBV10-3 and TRBJ2-2, with a weak D call TRBD1 (6 bases). Germline-derived CDR1 and CDR2 are ENHRY and SYGVKD. V was trimmed by 0 bases and J by 1 base, leaving 6 bases between them. The CDR3 covers 15 residues. CDR3 in DNA: TGTGCCATCAGTGAGTCAGGGGGGAACACCGGGGAGCTGTTTTTT. This translates into CAISESGGNTGELFF.

CDR3 protein: CSVETENEKLFF. CDR3 DNA sequence: TGCAGCGTTGAAACAGAAAATGAAAAACTGTTTTTT. V usage is TRBV29-1 and J usage is TRBJ1-4; D unclear. V gave up 2 bases and J gave up 5 bases, with 6 bases separating them. This CDR3 has 12 residues. CDR1 is SQVTM and CDR2 is ANQGSEA in the germline V gene.

The rearrangement uses TRBV3-1 (or the pseudogene TRBV3-2) and TRBJ2-2, with D unclear. The V and J ends lost 8 bases and 2 bases respectively, with 9 bases between them. This CDR3 is built from 13 residues. Germline values: CDR1 LGHDT, CDR2 YNNKEL (reference sequence). CDR3 DNA: TGTGCCAGCGAACAGCTTAACACCGGGGAGCTGTTTTTT. It codes for CASEQLNTGELFF.

V and J are TRBV7-2 and TRBJ1-6; 8 positions match TRBD1. The germline V gene encodes CDR1 SGHTA and CDR2 FQGNSA. The CDR3 spans 15 residues. Trimming removed 1 base from V and 9 bases from J; junction bases left unmatched: 5. The CDR3 DNA reads TGTGCCAGCAGCTTAGGGTCAGGGGGCGGTTCACCCCTCCACTTT. Its translation: CASSLGSGGGSPLHF.

This clone was detected only a few times. V is TRBV5-6 and J is TRBJ2-2; D is undetermined. Germline V gene sequence: CDR1 SGHDT, CDR2 YYEEEE. V was clipped by 3 bases and J by 5 bases, with 11 bases between them. The CDR3 is made up of 14 amino acids. The CDR3 nucleotides are TGTGCCAGCAGCTGGGCTTTTGGGACCGGGGAGCTGTTTTTT. Its protein is CASSWAFGTGELFF.

The chain carries TRBV6-5 and TRBJ1-5; D not resolved. Germline V gene sequence: CDR1 MNHEY, CDR2 SVGAGI. This CDR3 contains 14 residues. V lost 3 bases, J lost 2 bases, and 8 bases lay in between. The CDR3: CASSYGLGNQPQHF. CDR3 DNA: TGTGCCAGCAGTTATGGATTGGGCAATCAGCCCCAGCATTTT.

The chain links TRBV5-1 to TRBJ2-1; 8 bases are a match to TRBD2. This CDR3 region has 18 residues. From germline, CDR1 is SGHRS and CDR2 YFSETQ. After removal of 0 bases from V and 0 bases from J, the junction contained 8 bases not matched to a gene. The chain's CDR3 is CASSLALAGGSSYNEQFF. For the CDR3, the DNA is TGCGCCAGCAGCTTGGCCCTGGCGGGGGGAAGCTCCTACAATGAGCAGTTCTTC. The full variable domain, completed using reference TRBV5-1 and TRBJ2-1, is KAGVTQTPRYLIKTRGQQVTLSCSPISGHRSVSWYQQTPGQGLQFLFEYFSETQRNKGNFPGRFSGRQFSNSRSEMNVSTLELGDSALYLCASSLALAGGSSYNEQFFGPGTRLTVL.

The chain joins TRBV7-9 to TRBJ2-7, with D possibly matching TRBD1 (6 bases). Germline CDR1 and CDR2: SEHNR and FQNEAQ (reference sequence). This CDR3 contains 14 residues. V gave up 1 base and J gave up 4 bases, with 11 bases separating them. The CDR3 nucleotides read TGTGCCAGCAGCTTAGTACCAGGGGAGTACGAGCAGTACTTC. It specifies CASSLVPGEYEQYF.

The CDR3 bases are TGTGCCAGCGGGGACAGGATTGAAAGGACTTTCTTT. This encodes CASGDRIERTFF. The chain combines TRBV6-5 with TRBJ1-1, with 8 bases that match TRBD1. CDR3 length: 12 amino acids. The J segment lost 12 bases and the V segment lost 8 bases, leaving 11 bases of the junction unmatched. CDR1 is MNHEY and CDR2 is SVGAGI in the germline V gene.

The chain has TRBV19 and TRBJ2-7; 7 positions match TRBD1. There are 17 residues in the CDR3. Germline CDR1 reads LNHDA; CDR2 reads SQIVND (reference sequence). V dropped 5 bases and J dropped 3; count of bases not matched to a gene: 16. The CDR3: CASSVTLGGASHYEQYF. The CDR3, as DNA: TGTGCCAGTAGTGTTACTTTAGGGGGCGCGAGCCACTACGAGCAGTACTTC.

J is TRBJ2-7 and V is TRBV7-2, with a possible D match to TRBD1 (6 bases). Germline V CDR1 and CDR2: SGHTA, FQGNSA. V lost 5 bases to trimming and J lost 0 bases, with 14 bases between them. The length of the CDR3 is 15 residues. The DNA of the CDR3 is TGTGCCAGCAGCGTCGGACAGTCCCCCTCCTACGAGCAGTACTTC. Translated, it gives CASSVGQSPSYEQYF. Filled out from reference TRBV7-2 and TRBJ2-7, the complete variable domain reads GAGVSQSPSNKVTEKGKDVELRCDPISGHTALYWYRQSLGQGLEFLIYFQGNSAPDKSGLPSDRFSAERTGGSVSTLTIQRTQQEDSAVYLCASSVGQSPSYEQYFGPGTRLTVT.

The genes are TRBV6-1 and TRBJ2-3; tentative D call: TRBD2 (6 bases). V gave up 4 bases and J gave up 2 bases, with 16 bases separating them. The germline gives CDR1 MNHNS, CDR2 SASEGT. This CDR3 has 16 amino acids. The CDR3 DNA is TGTGCCAGCAGTGTAGATCACGGGGGACTCACAGATACGCAGTATTTT. Its protein product is CASSVDHGGLTDTQYF.

The chain has TRBV19 and TRBJ1-1; TRBD1 matches 8 bases. The CDR3 has 17 amino acids. V lost 3 bases, J lost 4 bases, and 13 bases stayed unmatched. The germline V gene has CDR1 LNHDA and CDR2 SQIVND (reference sequence). CDR3 nucleotides: TGTGCCAGTAGTATCTGGCAGGGGGCGCGGAAGGGCACTGAAGCTTTCTTT. Encoded protein: CASSIWQGARKGTEAFF.

The chain carries TRBV28 and TRBJ1-4, with unresolved D. From germline, CDR1 is MDHEN and CDR2 SYDVKM. V was cut by 10 bases and J by 4 bases, with 16 bases left in between. The CDR3 consists of 14 residues. The DNA for the CDR3 is TGTGCCATTAGCTCCTACCCCATTAATGAAAAACTGTTTTTT. Encoded protein: CAISSYPINEKLFF.

The J gene is TRBJ1-2, the V gene TRBV9; weak D call: TRBD1 (5 bases). This CDR3 is built from 13 residues. The V gene lost 3 bases and the J gene lost 3 bases, with 9 bases spanning the gap. CDR1 is SGDLS and CDR2 is YYNGEE in the germline V gene. The CDR3 DNA sequence: TGTGCCAGCAGCGGAACAGGCCACTATGGCTACACCTTC. Translated: CASSGTGHYGYTF.

The V gene is TRBV27, the J gene TRBJ1-5, with a possible D match to TRBD1 (5 bases). Trimming left V 6 bases short and J 9 bases short, with 15 bases between. In germline, CDR1 is MNHEY, CDR2 SMNVEV (reference sequence). The CDR3 has 13 amino acids. The CDR3 is CASRRALQGPQHF. The CDR3 bases are TGTGCCAGCAGACGTGCCCTCCAGGGGCCCCAGCATTTT.

The chain has TRBV3-1 (or the pseudogene TRBV3-2) and TRBJ1-6; possibly TRBD1 for D (5 bases). The V gene lost 3 bases and the J gene lost 9 bases, with 18 bases spanning the gap. CDR3 length: 16 amino acids. Germline loops: CDR1 LGHDT, CDR2 YNNKEL (reference sequence). CDR3 DNA sequence: TGTGCCAGCAGCCAGAGATACAGGAGCTCGGGTTCACCCCTCCACTTT. This codes for CASSQRYRSSGSPLHF.

The V and J genes are TRBV2 and TRBJ1-2; D call uncertain. This CDR3 contains 12 residues. V gave up 1 base and J gave up 4 bases, with 4 bases separating them. CDR1 is SNHLY, CDR2 FYNNEI, per germline. The CDR3 sequence: CASSEVSYGYTF. CDR3 nucleotides: TGTGCCAGCAGTGAAGTGAGCTATGGCTACACCTTC.

The chain is built from TRBV9 and TRBJ1-1; D might be TRBD1 (5 bases). Germline CDR1 is SGDLS and CDR2 is YYNGEE. The CDR3 totals 15 residues. Between the trimmed V and J ends, which lost 0 bases and 6 bases, there was a span of 15 bases. The CDR3 DNA reads as TGTGCCAGCAGCGTAGTGGCGGGGGTGGTTGCTGAAGCTTTCTTT. Translating gives CASSVVAGVVAEAFF.

This clone is a singleton in its sample. The chain links TRBV3-1 (or the pseudogene TRBV3-2) to TRBJ2-3; perhaps TRBD2 as D (5 bases). CDR1 is LGHDT, CDR2 YNNKEL, per germline (reference sequence). The V end lost 0 bases, the J end lost 6 bases, and 13 bases lay between the germline ends. CDR3 size: 15 residues. CDR3 coding DNA: TGTGCCAGCAGCCAAGATATCAGCCCGGGGGATACGCAGTATTTT. Protein: CASSQDISPGDTQYF.

This clone is a singleton in its sample. This chain connects TRBV3-1 (or the pseudogene TRBV3-2) to TRBJ2-2; 9 nucleotides match TRBD1. Trimming removed 4 bases from V and 8 bases from J; junction bases left unmatched: 8. This CDR3 region has 15 residues. From germline, CDR1 is LGHDT and CDR2 YNNKEL (reference sequence). The CDR3 loop reads CASSLTGQGLGELFF. CDR3 sequence (DNA): TGTGCCAGCAGCCTAACGGGACAGGGTCTAGGGGAGCTGTTTTTT.

In its sample, this clone was seen a few times. This chain uses TRBV5-4 with TRBJ1-2; 8 bases are shared with TRBD1. The CDR3 is made up of 14 amino acids. Germline CDR1 SGHNT, CDR2 YYREEE (reference sequence). The V and J ends lost 0 bases and 7 bases, in that order; junction bases with no gene match: 5. CDR3 sequence (DNA): TGTGCCAGCAGCTTGGACAGGGGGGTAGGTGGCTACACCTTC. This gives the protein CASSLDRGVGGYTF.

The chain links TRBV28 to TRBJ1-2; D perhaps matches TRBD1 (6 bases). V was shortened by 4 bases and J by 2 bases, with 11 bases between the two germline ends. The CDR3 is 14 amino acids. Germline-derived CDR1 and CDR2 are MDHEN and SYDVKM. The CDR3 DNA sequence: TGTGCCAGCAGTTCCACCCAGGGGAACTATGGCTACACCTTC. It is translated as CASSSTQGNYGYTF.

V gene TRBV15 combines with J gene TRBJ1-4; D might be TRBD1 (6 bases). Deletions cut 7 bases from V and 0 bases from J, with 12 bases between. Germline CDR1 reads LNHNV; CDR2 reads YYDKDF (reference sequence). This CDR3 is 15 amino acids long. The CDR3 is CATNRDRATNEKLFF. CDR3 nucleotides: TGTGCCACCAACAGGGATAGGGCAACTAATGAAAAACTGTTTTTT.

Only one count was recorded for this clone. The chain combines TRBV6-4 with TRBJ2-3, with TRBD1 as a possible D gene (5 bases). V was cut by 3 bases and J by 0 bases, with 13 bases left in between. The CDR3 spans 16 residues. Germline values: CDR1 MRHNA, CDR2 SNTAGT. CDR3 protein: CASSELAGASTDTQYF. In DNA, the CDR3 is TGTGCCAGCAGTGAGTTAGCTGGGGCTAGCACAGATACGCAGTATTTT.

This chain joins TRBV7-3 and TRBJ1-2; unclear D gene. CDR1 and CDR2 from the germline V gene are SGHTA and FQGTGA. Trimming left V 2 bases short and J 4 bases short, with 8 bases between. The CDR3 is 13 residues long. The CDR3 sequence is CASSLEDGYGYTF. The DNA for the CDR3 is TGTGCCAGCAGCTTAGAAGACGGCTATGGCTACACCTTC.

This clone was picked up one time. The chain has TRBV28 and TRBJ2-3, with D maybe TRBD2 (5 bases). Germline CDR1 reads MDHEN; CDR2 reads SYDVKM. With 6 bases removed from V and 3 bases from J, the gap between germline ends came to 13 bases. The CDR3 length is 14 residues. The CDR3 protein is CASSSPWRTDTQYF. The CDR3 DNA is TGTGCCAGCAGCTCCCCTTGGAGGACAGATACGCAGTATTTT.

In nucleotides, the CDR3 is TGCGCCAGCAGCTTATGGGGGGCCGGGGAGCTGTTTTTT. Encoded protein: CASSLWGAGELFF. This chain connects TRBV5-1 to TRBJ2-2, with a weak D call TRBD2 (6 bases). V was trimmed by 2 bases and J by 6 bases, leaving 8 bases between them. Germline CDR1 and CDR2: SGHRS and YFSETQ. CDR3 length: 13 amino acids.